A single sample gave rise to the 26 T cell receptor beta chains below, sequenced in a study of T cell responses to AZD1222 COVID-19 vaccine. Clones were sequenced by immunoSEQ multiplex PCR, and TCRdb holds only the in-frame ones, with some missing. This table holds 150,000 or so clones, 80% to 95% found once. The sample here was peripheral blood, taken 28 days after the second AZD1222 dose. Receptor source: an adult who received the AZD1222 COVID-19 vaccine.

V usage is TRBV28 and J usage is TRBJ1-2; 7 nucleotides line up with TRBD1. CDR1 is MDHEN, CDR2 SYDVKM, per germline. The CDR3 has 14 residues. J lost 4 bases, V lost 2 bases, and 4 bases had no gene match. The CDR3: CASSLPGGIYGYTF. CDR3 DNA sequence: TGTGCCAGCAGTTTACCAGGGGGAATCTATGGCTACACCTTC.

The chain has TRBV9 and TRBJ2-2, with 7 bases identical to TRBD1. Trimming took 2 bases from V and 0 from J; bases not matched to a gene: 16. The CDR3 contains 20 residues. The germline V gene encodes CDR1 SGDLS and CDR2 YYNGEE. As DNA, the CDR3 is TGTGCCAGCAGCGTCCCTAACTCCCGAACAGGGGAAGCGAACACCGGGGAGCTGTTTTTT. It specifies CASSVPNSRTGEANTGELFF.

The V gene is TRBV4-2, the J gene TRBJ2-2, with D possibly being TRBD2 (6 bases). This CDR3 is 14 amino acids long. From germline, CDR1 is LGHNA and CDR2 YNFKEQ. The ends were cut back, 1 base at V and 6 bases at J, with 9 bases in the middle. The CDR3 bases are TGTGCCAGCAGCCAAGGGACTACCCCCGGGGAGCTGTTTTTT. Its translation is CASSQGTTPGELFF.

This chain joins TRBV3-1 (or the pseudogene TRBV3-2) and TRBJ1-1; 9 nucleotides match TRBD1. CDR3 length: 14 amino acids. V shed 2 bases, J shed 3 bases, and the junction held 1 base outside the gene matches. Germline CDR1 is LGHDT and CDR2 is YNNKEL (reference sequence). The CDR3 sequence: CASSQRDRDTEAFF. The CDR3 DNA reads TGTGCCAGCAGCCAAAGGGACAGGGACACTGAAGCTTTCTTT.

This clone has only one observation. This chain uses TRBV27 with TRBJ1-1; maybe TRBD1 (6 bases). The CDR3 covers 15 residues. Per the germline V gene, CDR1 is MNHEY and CDR2 is SMNVEV (reference sequence). V shed 8 bases and J shed 1 base, with 17 bases lying between them. The CDR3 bases are TGTGCCAGCCCTCAGCTGGGGGGGGCGAACACTGAAGCTTTCTTT. This codes for CASPQLGGANTEAFF.

The chain is built from TRBV20-1 and TRBJ2-3; D gene uncertain. Trimming shortened V by 3 bases and J by 2 bases, and 6 bases separated the two germline ends. The CDR3 runs to 12 residues. Germline V gene sequence: CDR1 DFQATT, CDR2 SNEGSKA (reference sequence). In DNA form, the CDR3 reads TGCAGTGCTAGTGGGGACACAGATACGCAGTATTTT. This encodes CSASGDTDTQYF.

This chain uses TRBV27 with TRBJ2-3; tentatively, D is TRBD1 (5 bases). CDR1 and CDR2 from the germline V gene are MNHEY and SMNVEV (reference sequence). The ends were cut back, 6 bases at V and 2 bases at J, with 24 bases in the middle. The CDR3 covers 18 residues. CDR3 region: CASSHNPRTQGFTDTQYF. In nucleotides, the CDR3 is TGTGCCAGCAGCCACAACCCCCGGACCCAGGGCTTCACAGATACGCAGTATTTT.

The chain is built from TRBV7-4 and TRBJ2-1; D is tentatively TRBD1 or TRBD2 (5 bases each). Per the germline V gene, CDR1 is SGHVT and CDR2 is SQSDAQ. Trimming took off 4 bases at V and 7 bases at J, with 17 bases between the two ends. The CDR3 has 15 residues. Here the CDR3 DNA reads TGTGCCAGCAGCTGGGCGTCCGGGACCCGGAATGAGCAGTTCTTC. This translates into CASSWASGTRNEQFF.

V and J are TRBV20-1 and TRBJ2-3, with D maybe TRBD2 (5 bases). The V gene lost 3 bases and the J gene lost 3 bases, with 7 bases spanning the gap. Germline values: CDR1 DFQATT, CDR2 SNEGSKA (reference sequence). This CDR3 has 12 residues. The CDR3 reads CSASPGTDTQYF. The CDR3 DNA reads as TGCAGTGCTAGTCCGGGAACAGATACGCAGTATTTT.

This clone was seen only once. The chain employs TRBV4-1 and TRBJ2-7; tentatively, D is TRBD1 (5 bases). The CDR3 runs to 14 residues. V was cut by 3 bases and J by 2 bases, with 11 bases left in between. CDR1 and CDR2 (germline): MGHRA, YSYEKL. The CDR3 sequence is CASSQDTTTYEQYF. The CDR3 DNA reads TGCGCCAGCAGCCAGGACACCACGACCTACGAGCAGTACTTC.

The rearrangement joins TRBV18 to TRBJ1-2; D possibly corresponds to TRBD1 (5 bases). Germline CDR1 reads KGHSH; CDR2 reads LQKENI. This CDR3 region has 16 residues. V lost 0 bases and J lost 4, with 15 bases in between. DNA for the CDR3: TGTGCCAGCTCACCACCGAACGGAGCGGGGGGCTATGGCTACACCTTC. Its translation: CASSPPNGAGGYGYTF.

This clone was recorded once. The chain combines TRBV19 with TRBJ2-7; TRBD2 matches 8 bases. J was trimmed by 4 bases and V by 3 bases; bases with no gene match: 5. The CDR3 has 14 amino acids. Per germline, CDR1 LNHDA and CDR2 SQIVND (reference sequence). CDR3 sequence (DNA): TGTGCCAGTAGTATGGCGGGAGGACCTTACGAGCAGTACTTC. Amino acid sequence: CASSMAGGPYEQYF.

V is TRBV6-5 and J is TRBJ1-4; D perhaps matches TRBD1 (6 bases). V was trimmed by 6 bases and J by 8 bases, leaving 19 bases between them. This CDR3 is 15 amino acids long. Germline V gives CDR1 MNHEY, CDR2 SVGAGI. The CDR3 DNA reads as TGTGCCAGCAGCTCCACCGGGACACAGCGAGAAAAACTGTTTTTT. Translating it yields CASSSTGTQREKLFF.

This chain connects TRBV10-2 to TRBJ1-1, with D possibly being TRBD1 (6 bases). The CDR3 extends over 15 amino acids. Germline lookup yields CDR1 WSHSY and CDR2 SAAADI. Between the trimmed V and J ends, which lost 2 bases and 6 bases, there was a span of 16 bases. The CDR3 DNA follows: TGCGCCAGCAGTGAGCACGGGGGGGCGCGGGCTGAAGCTTTCTTT. Translation gives CASSEHGGARAEAFF.

The genes are TRBV2 and TRBJ2-1; 8 bases fit TRBD1. Germline values: CDR1 SNHLY, CDR2 FYNNEI. V lost 0 bases, J lost 7 bases, and 5 bases stayed unmatched. The CDR3 has 15 amino acids. DNA for the CDR3: TGTGCCAGCAGTGAAGCTCCCAGGGGGCAGAATGAGCAGTTCTTC. This gives the protein CASSEAPRGQNEQFF.

This chain connects TRBV9 to TRBJ1-4, with a possible D match to TRBD1 (6 bases). CDR1 and CDR2 (germline): SGDLS, YYNGEE. With 4 bases removed from V and 8 bases from J, the gap between germline ends came to 15 bases. CDR3 size: 14 residues. The CDR3 DNA follows: TGTGCCAGCAGCCTTACAGGGTTAGGAGAAAAACTGTTTTTT. Protein product: CASSLTGLGEKLFF.

The chain has TRBV27 and TRBJ1-6; no reliable D call. Germline CDR1 reads MNHEY; CDR2 reads SMNVEV (reference sequence). CDR3 size: 16 residues. The V end was cut by 8 bases, the J end by 0 bases, with 14 bases between. The CDR3 DNA is TGTGCCAGCCAACCCAAGGGCCACTCCTATAATTCACCCCTCCACTTT. This translates into CASQPKGHSYNSPLHF.

The chain employs TRBV6-5 and TRBJ1-1; no definite D call. The germline gives CDR1 MNHEY, CDR2 SVGAGI. This CDR3 contains 16 residues. Trimming removed 1 base at V and 2 bases at J, with 14 bases between. This CDR3 reads CASSYWTYTLNTEAFF. The CDR3 DNA sequence: TGTGCCAGCAGTTACTGGACCTATACTCTTAACACTGAAGCTTTCTTT.

The chain joins TRBV27 to TRBJ1-6; D is undetermined. CDR1 MNHEY and CDR2 SMNVEV come from the germline V gene (reference sequence). The CDR3 spans 14 residues. V was clipped by 7 bases and J by 6 bases, with 13 bases between them. For the CDR3, the DNA is TGTGCCAGCAACCCAGGCGGATTTAATTCACCCCTCCACTTT. Encoded protein: CASNPGGFNSPLHF.

The V gene is TRBV5-1, the J gene TRBJ1-4, with D maybe TRBD1 (6 bases). V lost 0 bases and J 5 bases, leaving 8 bases between the germline ends. CDR1 SGHRS and CDR2 YFSETQ come from the germline V gene. This CDR3 is built from 14 residues. In DNA, the CDR3 is TGCGCCAGCAGCTTGGTAGGGGGAAATGAAAAACTGTTTTTT. Amino acid sequence: CASSLVGGNEKLFF.

This rearrangement joins TRBV7-9 to TRBJ2-5, with unresolved D. The germline CDR1 and CDR2 sequences are SEHNR and FQNEAQ (reference sequence). The CDR3 has 16 amino acids. Trimming cost V 5 bases and J 1 base, with 17 bases left between them. For the CDR3, the DNA is TGTGCCAGCAGCCACTCGGACGCAGGAGTCCAAGAGACCCAGTACTTC. It is translated as CASSHSDAGVQETQYF.

The V gene is TRBV7-6, the J gene TRBJ2-5, with 12 bases fitting TRBD2. CDR1 is SGHVS and CDR2 is FNYEAQ in the germline V gene. The CDR3 extends over 17 amino acids. Trimming removed 5 bases from V and 3 bases from J; junction bases left unmatched: 10. The CDR3 DNA is TGTGCCAGCAGCCGAGCCCGACTAGCGGGAGCCGAAGAGACCCAGTACTTC. As protein: CASSRARLAGAEETQYF.

The chain joins TRBV10-3 to TRBJ1-6; possibly TRBD1 for D (6 bases). The CDR3 has 13 residues. Trimming took off 4 bases at V and 7 bases at J, with 8 bases between the two ends. Germline CDR1 reads ENHRY; CDR2 reads SYGVKD. The CDR3: CAISGTANSPLHF. CDR3 nucleotides: TGTGCCATCAGTGGGACAGCAAATTCACCCCTCCACTTT.

The CDR3 DNA follows: TGTGCCAGCAGTCCCACGGGGGGGCTCGAGCAGTACTTC. It is translated as CASSPTGGLEQYF. This chain joins TRBV28 and TRBJ2-7; TRBD2 aligns across 8 bases. After removal of 5 bases from V and 6 bases from J, the junction contained 6 bases not matched to a gene. The CDR3 consists of 13 residues. Germline loops: CDR1 MDHEN, CDR2 SYDVKM.

The CDR3 reads CASSKYPPSLAGPPHEQFF. The CDR3 region has the DNA TGTGCCAGCAGTAAATACCCGCCCTCACTAGCGGGGCCCCCCCATGAGCAGTTCTTC. The chain is built from TRBV28 and TRBJ2-1; 10 bases match TRBD2. Per the germline V gene, CDR1 is MDHEN and CDR2 is SYDVKM. The trim removed 5 bases at V and 8 bases at J, leaving 21 bases unmatched. The CDR3 spans 19 residues. Using reference TRBV28 and TRBJ2-1 for the parts outside the CDR3, the full variable domain is DVKVTQSSRYLVKRTGEKVFLECVQDMDHENMFWYRQDPGLGLRLIYFSYDVKMKEKGDIPEGYSVSREKKERFSLILESASTNQTSMYLCASSKYPPSLAGPPHEQFFGPGTRLTVL.

In this sample, this clone turned up many times. This chain joins TRBV6-1 and TRBJ1-2, with D possibly matching TRBD1 (5 bases). The CDR3 sequence is 15 residues long. The V gene lost 2 bases and the J gene lost 6 bases, with 16 bases spanning the gap. Looked up from germline, CDR1 is MNHNS and CDR2 is SASEGT. The CDR3 here is CASSEWGREKDGYTF. CDR3 bases: TGTGCCAGCAGTGAATGGGGCAGGGAGAAGGATGGCTACACCTTC.